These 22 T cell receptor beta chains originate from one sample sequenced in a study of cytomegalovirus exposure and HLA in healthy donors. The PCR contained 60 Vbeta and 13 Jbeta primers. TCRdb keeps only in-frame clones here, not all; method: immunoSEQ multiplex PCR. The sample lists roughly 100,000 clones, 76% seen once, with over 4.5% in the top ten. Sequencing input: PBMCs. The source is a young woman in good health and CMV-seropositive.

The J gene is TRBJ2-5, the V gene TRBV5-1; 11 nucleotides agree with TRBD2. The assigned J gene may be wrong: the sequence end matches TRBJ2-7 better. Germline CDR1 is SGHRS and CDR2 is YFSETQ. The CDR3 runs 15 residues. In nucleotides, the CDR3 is TGCGCCAGCAGCTTAACTAGCGGGAGCCTCAACGAGCAGTACTTC. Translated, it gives CASSLTSGSLNEQYF.

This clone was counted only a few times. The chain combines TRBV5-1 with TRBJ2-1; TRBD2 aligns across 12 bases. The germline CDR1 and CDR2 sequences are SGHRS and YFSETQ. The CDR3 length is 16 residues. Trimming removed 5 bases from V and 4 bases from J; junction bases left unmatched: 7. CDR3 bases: TGCGCCAGCAGTTCGCTAGCGGGAGGGTCATACAATGAGCAGTTCTTC. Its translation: CASSSLAGGSYNEQFF.

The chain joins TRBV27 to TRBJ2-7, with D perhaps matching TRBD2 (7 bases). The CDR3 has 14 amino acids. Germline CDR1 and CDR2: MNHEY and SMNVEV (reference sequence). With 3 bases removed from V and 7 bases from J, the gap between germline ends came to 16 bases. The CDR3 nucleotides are TGTGCCAGCAGTTTTCGGGGGGCGAGTTGGGAGCAGTACTTC. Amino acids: CASSFRGASWEQYF.

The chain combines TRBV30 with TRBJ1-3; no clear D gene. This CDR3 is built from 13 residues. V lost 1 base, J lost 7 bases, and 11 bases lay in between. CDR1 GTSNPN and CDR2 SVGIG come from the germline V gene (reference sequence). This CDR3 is CAWSEGLRNTIYF. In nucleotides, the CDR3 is TGTGCCTGGAGTGAAGGACTAAGGAACACCATATATTTT.

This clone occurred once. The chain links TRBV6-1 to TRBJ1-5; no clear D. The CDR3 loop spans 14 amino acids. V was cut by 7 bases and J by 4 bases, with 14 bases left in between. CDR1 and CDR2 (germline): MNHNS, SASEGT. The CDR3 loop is CASTPLRGNQPQHF. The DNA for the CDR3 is TGTGCCAGCACCCCTTTGCGGGGAAATCAGCCCCAGCATTTT.

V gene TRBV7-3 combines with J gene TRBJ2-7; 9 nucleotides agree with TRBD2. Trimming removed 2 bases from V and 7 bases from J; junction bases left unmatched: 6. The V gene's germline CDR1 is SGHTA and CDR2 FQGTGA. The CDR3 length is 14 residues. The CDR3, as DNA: TGTGCCAGCAGCTTAGGTAGCGGGAGTGGAGAGCAGTACTTC. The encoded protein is CASSLGSGSGEQYF.

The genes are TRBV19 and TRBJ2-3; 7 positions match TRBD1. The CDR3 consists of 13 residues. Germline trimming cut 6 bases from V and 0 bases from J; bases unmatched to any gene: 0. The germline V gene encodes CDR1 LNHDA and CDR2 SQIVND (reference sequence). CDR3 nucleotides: TGTGCCAGTAGGGACAGGAGCACAGATACGCAGTATTTT. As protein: CASRDRSTDTQYF.

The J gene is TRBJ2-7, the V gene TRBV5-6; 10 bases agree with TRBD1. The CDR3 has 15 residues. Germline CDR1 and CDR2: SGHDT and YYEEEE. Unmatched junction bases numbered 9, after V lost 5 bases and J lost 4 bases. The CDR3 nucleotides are TGTGCCAGCAGTTGGCCGGGACAGGGGATATACGAGCAGTACTTC. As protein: CASSWPGQGIYEQYF.

The CDR3 DNA sequence: TGTGCCAGCAGCTTGGCGGTGGGGGGGACCCAGTACTTC. It encodes CASSLAVGGTQYF. V gene TRBV5-6 combines with J gene TRBJ2-5; maybe TRBD2 (6 bases). Looked up from germline, CDR1 is SGHDT and CDR2 is YYEEEE. This CDR3 has 13 amino acids. The V gene lost 0 bases and the J gene lost 7 bases, with 10 bases spanning the gap.

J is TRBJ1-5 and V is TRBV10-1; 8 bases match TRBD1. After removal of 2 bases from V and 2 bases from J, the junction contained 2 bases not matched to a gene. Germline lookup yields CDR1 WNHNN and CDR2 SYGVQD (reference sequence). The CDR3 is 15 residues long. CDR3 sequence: CASSEDRGCNQPQHF. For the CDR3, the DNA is TGCGCCAGCAGTGAGGACAGGGGTTGCAATCAGCCCCAGCATTTT.

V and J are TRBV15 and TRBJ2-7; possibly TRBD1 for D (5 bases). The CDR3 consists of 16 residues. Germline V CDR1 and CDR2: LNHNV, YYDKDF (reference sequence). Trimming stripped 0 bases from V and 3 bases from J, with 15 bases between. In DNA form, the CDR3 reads TGTGCCACCAGCAGAGACTCAGGATGGGGCGACTACGAGCAGTACTTC. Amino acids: CATSRDSGWGDYEQYF.

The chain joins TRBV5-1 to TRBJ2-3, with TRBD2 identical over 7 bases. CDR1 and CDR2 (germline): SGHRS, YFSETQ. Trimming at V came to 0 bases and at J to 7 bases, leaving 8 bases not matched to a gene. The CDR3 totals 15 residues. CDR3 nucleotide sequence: TGCGCCAGCAGCTTGGAAGGGACTATCAGACATACGCAGTATTTT. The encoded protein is CASSLEGTIRHTQYF.

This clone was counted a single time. Written as DNA, the CDR3 is TGTGCCAGCACCCAGCGGAGGGACGAGCAGTACTTC. The encoded protein is CASTQRRDEQYF. The rearrangement joins TRBV11-2 to TRBJ2-7; weak D call: TRBD2 (6 bases). The germline V gene has CDR1 SGHAT and CDR2 FQNNGV. This CDR3 has 12 amino acids. V lost 7 bases, J lost 5 bases, and 12 bases lay in between.

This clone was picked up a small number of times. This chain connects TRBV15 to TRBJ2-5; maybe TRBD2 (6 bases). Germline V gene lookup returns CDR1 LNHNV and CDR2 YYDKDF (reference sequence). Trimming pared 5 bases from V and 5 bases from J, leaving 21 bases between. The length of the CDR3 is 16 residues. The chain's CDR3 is CATSFRTAGRGETQYF. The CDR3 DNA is TGTGCCACCAGCTTTCGAACGGCGGGACGAGGTGAGACCCAGTACTTC.

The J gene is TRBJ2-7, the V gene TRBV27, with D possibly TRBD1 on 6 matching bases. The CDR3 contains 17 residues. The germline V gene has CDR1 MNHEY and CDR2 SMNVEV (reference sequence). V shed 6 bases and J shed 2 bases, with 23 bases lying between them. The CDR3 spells CASSRLIGTLDTYEQYF. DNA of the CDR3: TGTGCCAGCAGCAGATTAATAGGGACACTCGACACCTACGAGCAGTACTTC.

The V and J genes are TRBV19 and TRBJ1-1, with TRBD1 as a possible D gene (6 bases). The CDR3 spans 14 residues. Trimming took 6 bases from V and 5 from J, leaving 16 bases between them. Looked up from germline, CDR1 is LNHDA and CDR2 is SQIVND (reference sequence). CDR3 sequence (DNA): TGTGCCAGTAGAATACAGGGCAGGGTGACTGAAGCTTTCTTT. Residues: CASRIQGRVTEAFF.

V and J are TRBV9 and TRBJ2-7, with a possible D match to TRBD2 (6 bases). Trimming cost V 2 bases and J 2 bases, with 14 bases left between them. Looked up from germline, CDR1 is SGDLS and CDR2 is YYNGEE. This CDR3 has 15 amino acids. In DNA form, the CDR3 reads TGTGCCAGCAGCGTTTCCAGCGGGCGACCCTACGAGCAGTACTTC. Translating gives CASSVSSGRPYEQYF.

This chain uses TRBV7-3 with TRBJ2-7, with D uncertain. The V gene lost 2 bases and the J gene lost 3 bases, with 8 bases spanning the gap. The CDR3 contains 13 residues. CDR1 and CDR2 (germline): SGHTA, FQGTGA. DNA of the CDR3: TGTGCCAGCAGCTTAGAAAAGCGCTACGAGCAGTACTTC. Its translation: CASSLEKRYEQYF. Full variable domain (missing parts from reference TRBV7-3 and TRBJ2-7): GAGVSQTPSNKVTEKGKYVELRCDPISGHTALYWYRQSLGQGPEFLIYFQGTGAADDSGLPNDRFFAVRPEGSVSTLKIQRTERGDSAVYLCASSLEKRYEQYFGPGTRLTVT.

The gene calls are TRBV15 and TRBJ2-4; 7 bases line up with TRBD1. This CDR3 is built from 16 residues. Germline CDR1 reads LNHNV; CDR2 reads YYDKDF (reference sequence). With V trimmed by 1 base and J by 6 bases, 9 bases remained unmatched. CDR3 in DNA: TGTGCCACCAGCAGAGTCGGAACAGGGGAGTTAAACATTCAGTACTTC. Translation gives CATSRVGTGELNIQYF.

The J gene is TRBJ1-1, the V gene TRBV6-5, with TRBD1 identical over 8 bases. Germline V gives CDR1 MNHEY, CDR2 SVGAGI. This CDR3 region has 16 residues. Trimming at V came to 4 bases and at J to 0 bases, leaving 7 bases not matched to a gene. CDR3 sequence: CASSWGQALMNTEAFF. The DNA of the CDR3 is TGTGCCAGCAGTTGGGGACAGGCCCTTATGAACACTGAAGCTTTCTTT.

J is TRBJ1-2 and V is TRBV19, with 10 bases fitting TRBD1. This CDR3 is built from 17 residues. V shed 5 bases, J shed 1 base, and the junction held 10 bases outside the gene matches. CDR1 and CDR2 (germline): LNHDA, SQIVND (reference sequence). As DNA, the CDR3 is TGTGCCAGTAGTGCCGGGACAGGGGCCCTCAATAACTATGGCTACACCTTC. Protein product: CASSAGTGALNNYGYTF.

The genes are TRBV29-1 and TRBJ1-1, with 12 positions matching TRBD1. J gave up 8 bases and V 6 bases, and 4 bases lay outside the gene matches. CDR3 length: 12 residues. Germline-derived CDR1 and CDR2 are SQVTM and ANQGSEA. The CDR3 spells CSVWDRGREAFF. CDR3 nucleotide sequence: TGCAGCGTCTGGGACAGGGGGCGGGAAGCTTTCTTT.